Below, one T cell receptor beta chain is given with its context. Per the germline V gene, CDR1 is SGDLS and CDR2 is YYNGEE. This CDR3 comprises 18 residues. V lost 0 bases to trimming and J lost 6 bases; unmatched junction nucleotides: 11. The record originates from a study of blood T cell repertoires in COVID-19. Per the authors' pipeline: Estimation of nucleated cell counts relied on the amplification of reference gene primers. Clones were sequenced by immunoSEQ multiplex PCR, and TCRdb holds only the in-frame ones, with some missing. The V and J calls and clone size are taken from that table; D and trimming were inferred from the DNA. The repertoire consists of about 140,000 clones, with approximately 84% occurring once and the leading ten covering approximately 9%.

This chain connects TRBV9 to TRBJ2-1; 11 nucleotides match TRBD2. The sequence was collected from an elderly woman in a cohort sampled during active or convalescent COVID-19. The sequenced sample consisted of peripheral blood. CDR3 residues: CASSVAPTSGVRVNEQFF. DNA for the CDR3: TGTGCCAGCAGCGTAGCCCCGACTAGCGGGGTTCGGGTCAATGAGCAGTTCTTC.